Given below is one TCR beta chain in context. Germline assignment: CDR1 GTSNPN and CDR2 SVGIG (reference sequence). Trimming took 4 bases from V and 6 from J; bases not matched to a gene: 5. The CDR3 runs to 14 residues. Building of the TCR beta libraries involved iRepertoire HTBI primers and Arm-PCR of CDR3 regions. TCRdb analysed the multiplex PCR reads with MiXCR anew, one entry per CDR3 protein. This table has approximately 470,000 distinct CDR3 sequences, around 20% appearing once. The sample originates from a study of regulatory T cells in long-lasting Graves disease. Time point denoted: persistent/refractory GD, antithyroid drugs over 5 years with positive TRAb. TCR sequences were obtained from RNA taken from PBMCs.

The TCR originated in a female donor with Graves disease. Sequences were derived from peripheral blood mononuclear cells (PBMCs), sampled when the disease was refractory, from a patient treated with antithyroid drugs. The chain joins TRBV30 to TRBJ2-1, with TRBD1 matching 11 bases. The chain's CDR3 is CAWTPGTGGNEQFF. The CDR3 DNA reads as TGTGCCTGGACACCAGGGACAGGGGGCAATGAGCAGTTCTTC.